The T cell receptor beta chain under discussion was sequenced for a study of breast tumors, draining lymph nodes, adjacent tissues. TCRdb used MiXCR to reprocess the multiplex PCR reads, holding one entry per CDR3 protein. The sample yields tens of thousands of distinct CDR3 sequences, approximately 28% seen once. The CDR3 sequence is 16 residues long. V shed 2 bases and J 4 bases; nucleotides not matched to a gene: 11. CDR1 MNHEY and CDR2 SMNVEV come from the germline V gene (reference sequence). Breast cancer patients provided tissue from their axillary draining lymph nodes. This clonotype occurred many times.

The clonotype originates from a female donor with breast cancer. Some clones in this sample may be carry-over from other donors' samples. The V gene is TRBV27, the J gene TRBJ2-7, with 7 bases identical to TRBD1. The sample was axillary lymph node tissue. The CDR3 sequence is CASSLRQGSNIYEQYF. CDR3 DNA sequence: TGTGCCAGCAGTTTACGACAGGGTTCGAATATATACGAGCAGTACTTC.